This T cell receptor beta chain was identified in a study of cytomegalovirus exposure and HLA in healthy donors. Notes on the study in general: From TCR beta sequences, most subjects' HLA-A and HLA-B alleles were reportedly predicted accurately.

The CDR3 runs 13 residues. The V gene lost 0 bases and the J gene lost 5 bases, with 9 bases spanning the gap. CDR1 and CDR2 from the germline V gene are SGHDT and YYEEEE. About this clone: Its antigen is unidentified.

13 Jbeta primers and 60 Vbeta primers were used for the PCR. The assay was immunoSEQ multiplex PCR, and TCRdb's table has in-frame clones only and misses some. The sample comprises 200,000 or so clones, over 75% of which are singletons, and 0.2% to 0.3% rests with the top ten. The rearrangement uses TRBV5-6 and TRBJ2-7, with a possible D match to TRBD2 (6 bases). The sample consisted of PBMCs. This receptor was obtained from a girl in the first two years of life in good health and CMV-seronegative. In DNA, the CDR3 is TGTGCCAGCAGCTTGGGGGGACTCGACGAGCAGTACTTC. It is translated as CASSLGGLDEQYF. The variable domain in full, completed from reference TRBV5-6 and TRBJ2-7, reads DAGVTQSPTHLIKTRGQQVTLRCSPKSGHDTVSWYQQALGQGPQFIFQYYEEEERQRGNFPDRFSGHQFPNYSSELNVNALLLGDSALYLCASSLGGLDEQYFGPGTRLTVT.